Listed below are T cell receptor beta chains from one sample, sequenced in a study of cytomegalovirus exposure and HLA in healthy donors. Sequenced by immunoSEQ multiplex PCR; TCRdb stores in-frame clones only, minus some. The repertoire has over 150,000 clones, around 79% of them found once; the top ten carry 2.1%. The material sequenced was PBMCs. The source is a man aged 35 to 55 in good health and CMV-seronegative. Both conserved end residues are part of each CDR3. D genes are given only for firm matches. Clone size appears in some rows only: once, few, many, or a class for an expanded clone.

CDR3aa	CDR3nt	v_gene	d_gene	j_gene	abundance
CASSQDRGVGQPQHF	TGCGCCAGCAGCCAAGATCGGGGGGTGGGTCAGCCCCAGCATTTT	TRBV4-3	.	TRBJ1-5	.
CASSPPSRRAYEQYF	TGTGCCAGCAGCCCTCCCTCCCGTCGAGCCTACGAGCAGTACTTC	TRBV28	.	TRBJ2-7	.
CASSSLGTSTGELFF	TGTGCCAGCAGCTCACTGGGAACTAGCACCGGGGAGCTGTTTTTT	TRBV11-2	.	TRBJ2-2	.
CASSLIAGGNSNQPQHF	TGTGCCAGCAGCTTAATAGCAGGGGGGAATAGCAATCAGCCCCAGCATTTT	TRBV5-5	TRBD1	TRBJ1-5	.
CASSSLGGAGTDTQYF	TGTGCCAGCAGCTCACTGGGGGGAGCTGGCACAGATACGCAGTATTTT	TRBV9	.	TRBJ2-3	.
CASSPASGSRPYEQYF	TGCGCCAGCAGCCCAGCTAGCGGGAGCCGCCCCTACGAGCAGTACTTC	TRBV5-1	TRBD2	TRBJ2-7	.
CASSAPNGDVNTGELFF	TGTGCCAGCAGCGCACCTAACGGGGATGTGAACACCGGGGAGCTGTTTTTT	TRBV9	.	TRBJ2-2	.
CASSQEYRASYEQYF	TGTGCCAGCAGCCAAGAATACAGGGCCTCCTACGAGCAGTACTTC	TRBV14	.	TRBJ2-7	.
CASNPLAGGGTDTQYF	TGTGCCAGCAACCCCTTGGCGGGAGGGGGCACAGATACGCAGTATTTT	TRBV27	TRBD2	TRBJ2-3	.
CASSYSSQNNSPLHF	TGTGCCAGCAGTTACTCGTCCCAGAATAATTCACCCCTCCACTTT	TRBV6-5	.	TRBJ1-6	.
CASIGTLDTQYF	TGCGCCAGCATCGGGACACTGGATACGCAGTATTTT	TRBV5-1	.	TRBJ2-3	.
CATNPDKTGITEAFF	TGTGCCACCAATCCAGATAAGACAGGGATTACTGAAGCTTTCTTT	TRBV7-8	TRBD1	TRBJ1-1	.
CASSLPRGSSYEQYF	TGTGCCAGCAGTTTACCCAGGGGGAGCTCCTACGAGCAGTACTTC	TRBV28	TRBD1	TRBJ2-7	once
CASSNLDRNTEAFF	TGTGCCAGCAGCAACCTTGACAGAAACACTGAAGCTTTCTTT	TRBV6-5	.	TRBJ1-1	.
CASSWGQGWNEQFF	TGCGCCAGCAGCTGGGGACAGGGGTGGAATGAGCAGTTCTTC	TRBV5-1	TRBD1	TRBJ2-1	.
CASSSQETQYF	TGTGCCAGCAGCTCTCAAGAGACCCAGTACTTC	TRBV7-9	.	TRBJ2-5	.
CASSLALAGSNEQFF	TGTGCCAGCAGCTTAGCACTAGCGGGGAGCAATGAGCAGTTCTTC	TRBV7-8	TRBD2	TRBJ2-1	.
CASIQGAFNQPQHF	TGTGCCAGCATACAGGGGGCGTTCAATCAGCCCCAGCATTTT	TRBV28	TRBD1	TRBJ1-5	once
CASSIEASRTYEQYF	TGTGCCAGTAGTATAGAGGCTAGCCGCACCTACGAGCAGTACTTC	TRBV19	.	TRBJ2-7	.
CASSLITDNEQFF	TGCGCCAGCAGCTTGATAACAGATAATGAGCAGTTCTTC	TRBV5-1	.	TRBJ2-1	.
CAISDDRNAQTYEQYF	TGTGCCATCAGTGACGACAGGAACGCCCAGACCTACGAGCAGTACTTC	TRBV10-3	.	TRBJ2-7	.
CASSPGVNTEAFF	TGCGCCAGCAGCCCCGGGGTGAACACTGAAGCTTTCTTT	TRBV5-1	.	TRBJ1-1	.
CASSAGTQQETQYF	TGTGCCAGCAGTGCCGGGACACAACAAGAGACCCAGTACTTC	TRBV2	.	TRBJ2-5	.
CATSKRDRADEKLFF	TGTGCCACCAGCAAGAGGGACAGGGCCGACGAAAAACTGTTTTTT	TRBV15	TRBD1	TRBJ1-4	.
CASSLGSYEQFF	TGTGCCAGCAGCTTAGGCTCCTATGAGCAGTTCTTC	TRBV13	.	TRBJ2-1	.
CASSFLLGEAETQYF	TGCGCCAGCAGCTTCTTGTTGGGGGAGGCAGAGACCCAGTACTTC	TRBV5-1	.	TRBJ2-5	.
CASSPGRGNEQFF	TGTGCCAGCAGCCCTGGTAGGGGGAATGAGCAGTTCTTC	TRBV7-2	.	TRBJ2-1	.
CASRYGRNNEQFF	TGTGCCAGCAGATACGGGAGAAACAATGAGCAGTTCTTC	TRBV7-2	.	TRBJ2-1	.
CASSAGQGTSEQFF	TGTGCCAGCAGCGCCGGACAGGGGACCAGTGAGCAGTTCTTC	TRBV11-3	TRBD1	TRBJ2-1	.
CASSSGSREETQYF	TGTGCCAGCAGTAGCGGGTCCCGAGAGGAGACCCAGTACTTC	TRBV9	TRBD2	TRBJ2-5	.
CASSIGRAWQETQYF	TGTGCCAGTAGTATTGGCAGGGCATGGCAAGAGACCCAGTACTTC	TRBV19	.	TRBJ2-5	once
CASSRSHEQYF	TGTGCCAGCAGCCGGAGCCACGAGCAGTACTTC	TRBV14	.	TRBJ2-7	few
CASSLGENYEQYF	TGCGCCAGCAGCTTGGGGGAGAATTACGAGCAGTACTTC	TRBV5-1	.	TRBJ2-7	.
CASSHVGVYEQYF	TGTGCCAGCAGCCATGTGGGAGTCTACGAGCAGTACTTC	TRBV14	.	TRBJ2-7	.
CASSLYRENTEAFF	TGTGCCAGCAGTCTTTATCGGGAGAACACTGAAGCTTTCTTT	TRBV2	.	TRBJ1-1	.
CASSIKLNYEQYF	TGTGCCAGTAGTATTAAGCTGAACTACGAGCAGTACTTC	TRBV19	.	TRBJ2-7	.
CASSFPDSTEAFF	TGTGCCAGCAGCTTCCCGGACAGCACTGAAGCTTTCTTT	TRBV7-9	.	TRBJ1-1	few
CASGLRGRGDEKLFF	TGTGCCAGCGGATTGCGGGGCAGGGGGGACGAAAAACTGTTTTTT	TRBV28	TRBD1	TRBJ1-4	.
CASSLLPPGTGTTEAFF	TGTGCCAGTTCGCTGCTTCCCCCCGGGACAGGGACCACTGAAGCTTTCTTT	TRBV19	TRBD1	TRBJ1-1	.
CASSLTRVSVLAGDDEQYF	TGTGCCAGCAGCTTGACCAGGGTTTCGGTACTAGCGGGAGATGACGAGCAGTACTTC	TRBV13	TRBD2	TRBJ2-7	.
CASSPTSGSRNEQFF	TGCGCCAGCAGCCCCACTAGCGGGAGCCGCAATGAGCAGTTCTTC	TRBV5-1	TRBD2	TRBJ2-1	.
CASGLGTGVRNTEAFF	TGCGCCAGCGGCTTGGGGACAGGGGTGCGGAACACTGAAGCTTTCTTT	TRBV5-1	TRBD1	TRBJ1-1	.